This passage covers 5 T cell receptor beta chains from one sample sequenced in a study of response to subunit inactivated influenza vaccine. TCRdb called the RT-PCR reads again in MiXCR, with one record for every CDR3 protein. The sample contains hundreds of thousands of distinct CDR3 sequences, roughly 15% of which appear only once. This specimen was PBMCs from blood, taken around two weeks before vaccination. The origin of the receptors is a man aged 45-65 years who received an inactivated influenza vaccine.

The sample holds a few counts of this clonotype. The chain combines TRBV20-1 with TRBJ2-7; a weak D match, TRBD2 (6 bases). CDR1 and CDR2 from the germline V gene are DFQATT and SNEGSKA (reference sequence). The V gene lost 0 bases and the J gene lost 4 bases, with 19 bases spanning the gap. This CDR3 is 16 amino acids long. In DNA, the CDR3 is TGCAGTGCTAGAGACAAGCATTGGGGGGTTAGGTACGAGCAGTACTTC. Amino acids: CSARDKHWGVRYEQYF.

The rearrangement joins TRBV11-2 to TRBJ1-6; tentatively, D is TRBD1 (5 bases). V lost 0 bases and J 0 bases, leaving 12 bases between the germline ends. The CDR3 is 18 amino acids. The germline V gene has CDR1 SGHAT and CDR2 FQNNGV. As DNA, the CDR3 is TGTGCCAGCAGCTTAGATGTACGGGGCTACTCCTATAATTCACCCCTCCACTTT. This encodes CASSLDVRGYSYNSPLHF.

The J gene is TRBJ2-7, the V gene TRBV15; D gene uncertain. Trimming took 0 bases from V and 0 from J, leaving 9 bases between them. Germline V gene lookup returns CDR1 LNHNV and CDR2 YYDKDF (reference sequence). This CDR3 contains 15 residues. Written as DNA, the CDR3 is TGTGCCACCAGCAGAGATTGGGGTTTCTCCTACGAGCAGTACTTC. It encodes CATSRDWGFSYEQYF.

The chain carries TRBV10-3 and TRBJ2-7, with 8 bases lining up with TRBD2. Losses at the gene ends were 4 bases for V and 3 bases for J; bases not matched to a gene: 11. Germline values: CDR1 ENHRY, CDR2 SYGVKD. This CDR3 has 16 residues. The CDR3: CAISGGAGTSDYEQYF. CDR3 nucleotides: TGTGCCATCAGTGGAGGAGCTGGGACTAGTGACTACGAGCAGTACTTC.

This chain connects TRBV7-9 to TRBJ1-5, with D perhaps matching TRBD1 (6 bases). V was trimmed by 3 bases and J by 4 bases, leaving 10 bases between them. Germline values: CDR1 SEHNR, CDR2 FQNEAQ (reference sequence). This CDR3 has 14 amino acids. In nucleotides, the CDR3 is TGTGCCAGCAGCTTGGGGGGCGAAAATCAGCCCCAGCATTTT. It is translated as CASSLGGENQPQHF.